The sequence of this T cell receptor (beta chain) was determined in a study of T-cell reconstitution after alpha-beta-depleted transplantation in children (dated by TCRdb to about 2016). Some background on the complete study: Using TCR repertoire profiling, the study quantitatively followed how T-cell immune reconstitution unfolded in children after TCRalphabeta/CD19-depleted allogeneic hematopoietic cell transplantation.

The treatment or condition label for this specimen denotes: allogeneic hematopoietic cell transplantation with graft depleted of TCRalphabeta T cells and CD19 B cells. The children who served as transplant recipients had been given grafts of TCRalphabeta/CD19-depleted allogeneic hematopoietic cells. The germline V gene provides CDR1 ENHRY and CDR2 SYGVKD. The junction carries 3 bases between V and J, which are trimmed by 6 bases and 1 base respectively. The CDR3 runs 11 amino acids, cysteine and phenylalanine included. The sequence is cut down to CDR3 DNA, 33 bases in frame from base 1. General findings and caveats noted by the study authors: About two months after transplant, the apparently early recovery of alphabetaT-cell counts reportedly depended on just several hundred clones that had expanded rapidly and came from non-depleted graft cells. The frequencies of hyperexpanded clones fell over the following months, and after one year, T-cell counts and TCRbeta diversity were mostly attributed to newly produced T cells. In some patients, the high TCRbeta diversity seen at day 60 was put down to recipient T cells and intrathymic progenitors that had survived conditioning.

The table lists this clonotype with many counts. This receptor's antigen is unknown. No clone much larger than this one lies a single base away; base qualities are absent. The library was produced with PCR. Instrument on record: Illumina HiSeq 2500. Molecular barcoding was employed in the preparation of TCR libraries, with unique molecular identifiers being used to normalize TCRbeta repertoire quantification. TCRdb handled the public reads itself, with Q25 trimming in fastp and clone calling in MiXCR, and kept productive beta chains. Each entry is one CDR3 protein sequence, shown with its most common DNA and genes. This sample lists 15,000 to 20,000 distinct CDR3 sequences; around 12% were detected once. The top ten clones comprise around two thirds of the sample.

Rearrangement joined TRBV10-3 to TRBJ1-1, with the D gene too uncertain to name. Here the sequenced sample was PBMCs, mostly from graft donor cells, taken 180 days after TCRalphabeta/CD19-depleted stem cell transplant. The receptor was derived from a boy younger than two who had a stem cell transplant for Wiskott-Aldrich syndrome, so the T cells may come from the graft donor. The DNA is TGTGCCATCAGGGAGAACACTGAAGCTTTCTTT. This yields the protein CAIRENTEAFF.